Listed below are T cell receptor beta chains from one sample, sequenced in a study of T cell clonotyping in hematopoietic cell transplantation. The repertoire was sequenced with immunoSEQ multiplex PCR; TCRdb's copy has only in-frame clones and lacks some. This sample has 8,000 to 8,500 clones, with about 88% found just once. Sequencing was performed on peripheral blood mononuclear cells, taken at the time of graft-versus-host disease after allogeneic stem cell transplant. These receptors came from a male patient aged 55 to 70 who had an allogeneic stem cell transplant from a related donor, so the T cells may come from the graft donor. Some clones in this sample may be carry-over from other donors' samples. Both conserved end residues are part of each CDR3. D genes are given only for firm matches. The size of a clone is reported for some rows only, either as once, few or many, or as a class for expanded clones.

v_call: TRBV5-1
d_call: TRBD1
j_call: TRBJ2-3
clone_size: NA
cdr3_aa: CASNPGQATDTQYF
cdr3_nt: TGCGCCAGCAACCCGGGACAGGCCACAGATACGCAGTATTTT

v_call: TRBV4-3
d_call: TRBD2
j_call: TRBJ2-1
clone_size: NA
cdr3_aa: CASSQEAGGRSNEQFF
cdr3_nt: TGCGCCAGCAGCCAAGAGGCGGGGGGGAGGAGCAATGAGCAGTTCTTC

v_call: TRBV5-1
d_call: TRBD2
j_call: TRBJ2-5
clone_size: NA
cdr3_aa: CASSPLFLAGDETQYF
cdr3_nt: TGCGCCAGCAGCCCCCTTTTTCTAGCGGGGGATGAGACCCAGTACTTC

v_call: TRBV19
d_call: TRBD1
j_call: TRBJ1-1
clone_size: NA
cdr3_aa: CASRTGGFTEAFF
cdr3_nt: TGTGCCAGTAGAACAGGGGGCTTCACTGAAGCTTTCTTT

v_call: TRBV7-9
d_call: NA
j_call: TRBJ1-1
clone_size: once
cdr3_aa: CASSLPRRLGTEAFF
cdr3_nt: TGTGCCAGCAGCCTCCCCCGACGGCTGGGCACTGAAGCTTTCTTT

v_call: TRBV5-4
d_call: TRBD2
j_call: TRBJ2-1
clone_size: NA
cdr3_aa: CASKGTSGDSYNEQFF
cdr3_nt: TGTGCCAGTAAAGGGACTAGCGGGGACTCCTACAATGAGCAGTTCTTC

v_call: TRBV20-1
d_call: NA
j_call: TRBJ2-5
clone_size: NA
cdr3_aa: CSARDSWGQYF
cdr3_nt: TGCAGTGCTAGAGATTCGTGGGGTCAGTACTTC

v_call: TRBV9
d_call: NA
j_call: TRBJ1-5
clone_size: NA
cdr3_aa: CASSAPLMPQHF
cdr3_nt: TGTGCCAGCAGCGCGCCCTTGATGCCCCAGCATTTT

v_call: TRBV11-3
d_call: TRBD1
j_call: TRBJ1-6
clone_size: NA
cdr3_aa: CASSYVPGTGAASPLHF
cdr3_nt: TGTGCCAGCAGCTACGTCCCCGGGACAGGGGCTGCTTCACCCCTCCACTTT

v_call: TRBV7-9
d_call: TRBD1
j_call: TRBJ2-7
clone_size: NA
cdr3_aa: CASSSRDRGFSEQYF
cdr3_nt: TGTGCCAGCAGCTCCCGGGACAGGGGGTTCTCCGAGCAGTACTTC

v_call: TRBV4-1
d_call: NA
j_call: TRBJ2-7
clone_size: once
cdr3_aa: CASSQVRQGYYEQYF
cdr3_nt: TGCGCCAGCAGCCAAGTCAGGCAGGGGTACTACGAGCAGTACTTC

v_call: TRBV7-7
d_call: TRBD2
j_call: TRBJ2-1
clone_size: NA
cdr3_aa: CASSYTSGDLNEQFF
cdr3_nt: TGTGCTAGCAGTTATACTAGCGGGGATCTCAATGAGCAGTTCTTC

v_call: TRBV13
d_call: TRBD1
j_call: TRBJ1-1
clone_size: NA
cdr3_aa: CASSQDRVTEAFF
cdr3_nt: TGTGCCAGCAGCCAGGACAGGGTCACTGAAGCTTTCTTT

v_call: TRBV11-2
d_call: TRBD1
j_call: TRBJ2-2
clone_size: NA
cdr3_aa: CASSPRKGGTGNTGELFF
cdr3_nt: TGTGCCAGCAGCCCCCGGAAAGGGGGGACAGGGAACACCGGGGAGCTGTTTTTT

v_call: TRBV4-2
d_call: TRBD1
j_call: TRBJ1-1
clone_size: NA
cdr3_aa: CASSPQGARSTEAFF
cdr3_nt: TGTGCCAGCAGCCCCCAGGGGGCTCGAAGCACTGAAGCTTTCTTT

v_call: TRBV6-1
d_call: TRBD1
j_call: TRBJ1-1
clone_size: few
cdr3_aa: CASGARGWNTEAFF
cdr3_nt: TGTGCCAGCGGGGCCAGGGGGTGGAACACTGAAGCTTTCTTT

v_call: TRBV7-9
d_call: TRBD1
j_call: TRBJ1-1
clone_size: NA
cdr3_aa: CASSLAGQGVEAFF
cdr3_nt: TGTGCCAGCAGCTTAGCGGGACAGGGAGTTGAAGCTTTCTTT

v_call: TRBV11-3
d_call: NA
j_call: TRBJ1-6
clone_size: NA
cdr3_aa: CASSLRYGYNSPLHF
cdr3_nt: TGTGCCAGCAGCTTACGATACGGTTATAATTCACCCCTCCACTTT

v_call: TRBV14
d_call: NA
j_call: TRBJ2-3
clone_size: few
cdr3_aa: CASSQVGHYTQYF
cdr3_nt: TGTGCCAGCAGCCAAGTCGGACATTATACGCAGTATTTT

v_call: TRBV7-2
d_call: TRBD2
j_call: TRBJ2-2
clone_size: NA
cdr3_aa: CASSFRSGGGPGELFF
cdr3_nt: TGTGCCAGCAGCTTTAGGAGCGGGGGGGGTCCCGGGGAGCTGTTTTTT

v_call: TRBV11-3
d_call: TRBD1
j_call: TRBJ1-2
clone_size: NA
cdr3_aa: CASSRDIQGAGGYTF
cdr3_nt: TGTGCCAGCAGCCGAGATATACAGGGGGCTGGTGGCTACACCTTC

v_call: TRBV11-2
d_call: NA
j_call: TRBJ2-1
clone_size: NA
cdr3_aa: CASSLELRSSSYNEQFF
cdr3_nt: TGTGCCAGCAGCTTAGAACTGCGGTCGAGCTCCTACAATGAGCAGTTCTTC

v_call: TRBV7-2
d_call: NA
j_call: TRBJ2-5
clone_size: NA
cdr3_aa: CASSPGTVGETQYF
cdr3_nt: TGTGCCAGCAGCCCAGGGACGGTCGGAGAGACCCAGTACTTC

v_call: TRBV7-9
d_call: NA
j_call: TRBJ1-1
clone_size: NA
cdr3_aa: CASSLEGVEVGTEAFF
cdr3_nt: TGTGCCAGCAGCTTAGAGGGGGTTGAGGTCGGGACTGAAGCTTTCTTT

v_call: TRBV18
d_call: NA
j_call: TRBJ1-5
clone_size: NA
cdr3_aa: CASSPLPGIQPQHF
cdr3_nt: TGTGCCAGCTCACCATTACCAGGTATTCAGCCCCAGCATTTT

v_call: TRBV28
d_call: NA
j_call: TRBJ1-6
clone_size: NA
cdr3_aa: CAAQNPYNSPLHF
cdr3_nt: TGTGCCGCCCAGAACCCTTATAATTCACCCCTCCACTTT

v_call: TRBV30
d_call: NA
j_call: TRBJ1-3
clone_size: NA
cdr3_aa: CAWSSGGVNTIYF
cdr3_nt: TGTGCCTGGAGCTCCGGGGGAGTTAACACCATATATTTT

v_call: TRBV5-1
d_call: TRBD2
j_call: TRBJ2-1
clone_size: NA
cdr3_aa: CASSLAPLAGPYNEQFF
cdr3_nt: TGCGCCAGCAGCTTGGCCCCCCTAGCGGGACCCTACAATGAGCAGTTCTTC

v_call: TRBV9
d_call: NA
j_call: TRBJ1-1
clone_size: NA
cdr3_aa: CASTRDLYVTEAFF
cdr3_nt: TGTGCCAGCACCCGGGACCTTTACGTCACTGAAGCTTTCTTT

v_call: TRBV10-3
d_call: NA
j_call: TRBJ2-1
clone_size: NA
cdr3_aa: CAISELVADEQFF
cdr3_nt: TGTGCCATCAGTGAATTAGTTGCCGATGAGCAGTTCTTC

v_call: TRBV11-3
d_call: NA
j_call: TRBJ2-1
clone_size: once
cdr3_aa: CASSLDWGSSYNEQFF
cdr3_nt: TGTGCCAGCAGCTTAGATTGGGGGAGCTCCTACAATGAGCAGTTCTTC

v_call: TRBV15
d_call: TRBD1
j_call: TRBJ2-7
clone_size: NA
cdr3_aa: CATSRGRTGVYEQYF
cdr3_nt: TGTGCCACCAGCAGAGGTCGGACAGGTGTTTACGAGCAGTACTTC

v_call: TRBV19
d_call: TRBD1
j_call: TRBJ1-4
clone_size: NA
cdr3_aa: CASRLQGVHEKLFF
cdr3_nt: TGTGCCAGTAGGCTCCAGGGGGTTCATGAAAAACTGTTTTTT

v_call: TRBV4-3
d_call: TRBD1
j_call: TRBJ1-6
clone_size: NA
cdr3_aa: CASSQVLGTGDSSYNSPLHF
cdr3_nt: TGCGCCAGCAGCCAAGTTTTAGGGACAGGGGACTCTTCCTATAATTCACCCCTCCACTTT

v_call: TRBV4-3
d_call: TRBD1
j_call: TRBJ2-3
clone_size: NA
cdr3_aa: CASSQRARDRAPDTQYF
cdr3_nt: TGCGCCAGCAGCCAAAGGGCTCGGGACAGGGCCCCAGATACGCAGTATTTT

v_call: TRBV7-8
d_call: TRBD1
j_call: TRBJ1-1
clone_size: NA
cdr3_aa: CASRTGTDAFF
cdr3_nt: TGTGCCAGCAGGACAGGGACGGATGCTTTCTTT

v_call: TRBV4-2
d_call: NA
j_call: TRBJ1-6
clone_size: NA
cdr3_aa: CASSQDHGGYSPLHF
cdr3_nt: TGTGCCAGCAGCCAAGATCATGGGGGGTATTCACCCCTCCACTTT

v_call: TRBV4-3
d_call: NA
j_call: TRBJ1-1
clone_size: NA
cdr3_aa: CASSRGRLNTEAFF
cdr3_nt: TGCGCCAGCAGCCGGGGACGGCTCAACACTGAAGCTTTCTTT

v_call: TRBV19
d_call: NA
j_call: TRBJ1-5
clone_size: NA
cdr3_aa: CASSIGRSNQPQHF
cdr3_nt: TGTGCCAGTAGTATTGGACGGAGCAATCAGCCCCAGCATTTT

v_call: TRBV7-9
d_call: TRBD1
j_call: TRBJ1-2
clone_size: NA
cdr3_aa: CASSFYPGTGVDYGYTF
cdr3_nt: TGTGCCAGCAGCTTCTACCCCGGGACAGGGGTCGACTATGGCTACACCTTC

v_call: TRBV19
d_call: NA
j_call: TRBJ2-1
clone_size: NA
cdr3_aa: CASSNRNYNEQFF
cdr3_nt: TGTGCCAGTTCCAACCGAAACTACAATGAGCAGTTCTTC

v_call: TRBV28
d_call: TRBD1
j_call: TRBJ2-5
clone_size: once
cdr3_aa: CASSFAGTGEETQYF
cdr3_nt: TGTGCCAGCAGTTTTGCCGGGACAGGGGAAGAGACCCAGTACTTC

v_call: TRBV19
d_call: NA
j_call: TRBJ1-5
clone_size: NA
cdr3_aa: CASIPVGYSNQPQHF
cdr3_nt: TGTGCCAGTATCCCGGTAGGGTATAGCAATCAGCCCCAGCATTTT

v_call: TRBV27
d_call: NA
j_call: TRBJ2-7
clone_size: NA
cdr3_aa: CASSLQISYEQYF
cdr3_nt: TGTGCCAGCAGTTTACAGATATCCTACGAGCAGTACTTC

v_call: TRBV6-1
d_call: NA
j_call: TRBJ1-4
clone_size: NA
cdr3_aa: CASSATQNTNEKLFF
cdr3_nt: TGTGCCAGCAGTGCCACACAGAACACTAATGAAAAACTGTTTTTT

v_call: TRBV18
d_call: NA
j_call: TRBJ2-7
clone_size: NA
cdr3_aa: CASSPAGSKAYEQYF
cdr3_nt: TGTGCCAGCTCACCAGCAGGGTCCAAGGCCTACGAGCAGTACTTC

v_call: TRBV16
d_call: NA
j_call: TRBJ2-2
clone_size: NA
cdr3_aa: CASSQSNGELFF
cdr3_nt: TGTGCCAGCAGCCAATCGAACGGGGAGCTGTTTTTT